This TCR beta chain comes out of a study of blood T cell repertoires in COVID-19. Study context: The United States, Italy and Spain provided the acute and convalescent COVID-19 samples. Sources were T cells, B-cell-depleted T cells, or PBMCs; the material itself was cDNA or gDNA.

Under the authors' procedure: For nucleated cells, counts were estimated from reference gene primer amplification. Repertoires were generated with immunoSEQ multiplex PCR, while TCRdb's copy carries only in-frame clones and drops some. V, J and clone size are taken as reported in that table, and D and trimming were inferred from the DNA itself. The sample has about 160,000 clones; more than 75% are singletons. The receptor's source is a woman in her sixties or seventies with COVID-19, enrolled during active disease. Sample: peripheral blood.

The CDR3 loop reads CASSARPLLLGEQYF. In nucleotides, the CDR3 is TGTGCCAGCAGTGCGAGACCTCTACTATTAGGCGAGCAGTACTTC. The gene calls are TRBV2 and TRBJ2-7, with D uncertain. V gave up 4 bases and J gave up 6 bases, with 19 bases separating them. The CDR3 covers 15 residues. The germline gives CDR1 SNHLY, CDR2 FYNNEI.